These 14 T cell receptor beta chains originate from one sample sequenced in a study of low-dose radiotherapy and immunotherapy resistance in tumors. Time point denoted: before trial treatment. Alpha- and beta-chain coverage of first-strand cDNA came from TRAV- and TRBV-specific primers. TCR amplification used 15 to 20 PCR cycles, a constant-region primer and a V-primer adapter. Each CDR3 protein gets one entry after TCRdb re-called the reads with MiXCR. The sample lists tens of thousands of distinct CDR3 sequences, almost 25% occurring once. The material was PBMCs, obtained before treatment. The receptors derive from a male donor with prostate cancer.

On this clonotype: A much more abundant neighbour one base away suggests this may be a read error. The V call is TRBV19, the J call TRBJ1-1; possibly TRBD1 for D (5 bases). Germline loops: CDR1 LNHDA, CDR2 SQIVND (reference sequence). CDR3 length: 13 residues. CDR3 nucleotides: TGTGCCAGTCGGACGACAGTGAACACTGAAGCTCTCTTT. This sequence encodes CASRTTVNTEALF.

This clonotype was recorded many times. The chain recombines TRBV5-4 with TRBJ2-1, with D unclear. The CDR3 length is 15 residues. Trimming shortened V by 2 bases and J by 6 bases, and 15 bases separated the two germline ends. Germline-derived CDR1 and CDR2 are SGHNT and YYREEE (reference sequence). The CDR3: CASSFPGQTFNEQFF. CDR3 in DNA: TGTGCCAGCAGCTTTCCGGGTCAAACCTTCAATGAGCAGTTCTTC.

This clonotype was seen many times. The chain carries TRBV28 and TRBJ2-5, with D unclear. V gave up 4 bases and J gave up 5 bases, with 5 bases separating them. The CDR3 extends over 11 amino acids. Per the germline V gene, CDR1 is MDHEN and CDR2 is SYDVKM. Here the CDR3 DNA reads TGTGCCAGCAGTTGGGCGGAGACCCAGTACTTC. Its translation: CASSWAETQYF. The full variable domain, completed using reference TRBV28 and TRBJ2-5, is DVKVTQSSRYLVKRTGEKVFLECVQDMDHENMFWYRQDPGLGLRLIYFSYDVKMKEKGDIPEGYSVSREKKERFSLILESASTNQTSMYLCASSWAETQYFGPGTRLLVL.

This clonotype has a count of ten or more. This sequence joins TRBV18 and TRBJ2-5; the match to TRBD1 covers 7 bases. In germline, CDR1 is KGHSH, CDR2 LQKENI. Trimming cost V 3 bases and J 3 bases; bases outside gene matches: 13. The CDR3 totals 17 residues. The CDR3 is CASSPPPLPGGKETQYF. CDR3 in DNA: TGTGCCAGCTCACCGCCACCCCTCCCAGGGGGTAAAGAGACCCAGTACTTC.

V gene TRBV19 combines with J gene TRBJ2-2, with a tentative D call TRBD2 (5 bases). CDR3 length: 14 amino acids. Trimming took off 6 bases at V and 0 bases at J, with 8 bases between the two ends. CDR1 and CDR2 from the germline V gene are LNHDA and SQIVND (reference sequence). The CDR3 sequence is CASSEGTNTGELFF. The CDR3 DNA is TGTGCCAGTAGCGAGGGCACGAACACCGGGGAGCTGTTTTTT.

The rearrangement links TRBV5-1 to TRBJ2-1; 11 nucleotides match TRBD2. Germline CDR1 is SGHRS and CDR2 is YFSETQ. The V and J ends lost 5 bases and 4 bases, in that order; junction bases with no gene match: 5. This CDR3 contains 15 residues. The chain's CDR3 is CASRRGLAEYNEQFF. The CDR3 coding sequence is TGCGCCAGCAGACGGGGACTAGCGGAATACAATGAGCAGTTCTTC.

Comments on this clonotype: A far larger clone is one base from this, pointing to a likely read error. The rearrangement uses TRBV6-6 and TRBJ1-2; 8 nucleotides match TRBD1. V gave up 4 bases and J gave up 8 bases; unmatched junction bases: 6. Germline loops: CDR1 MNHNY, CDR2 SVGAGI (reference sequence). CDR3 length: 13 residues. The CDR3 region has the DNA TGTGCCAGCAGTTTACAGGGGGTGCAGGGCTACACCTTC. Translation gives CASSLQGVQGYTF.

The table lists this clonotype with many counts. This chain uses TRBV14 with TRBJ1-2; the D is unclear. From germline, CDR1 is SGHDN and CDR2 FVKESK. The length of the CDR3 is 13 residues. Trimming removed 0 bases from V and 8 bases from J, with 10 bases in between. CDR3 amino acids: CASSQDIGKGYTF. The CDR3 nucleotides read TGTGCCAGCAGCCAAGACATAGGGAAGGGCTACACCTTC.

The sample holds many counts of this clonotype. V usage is TRBV3-1 and J usage is TRBJ2-1; no clear D gene. CDR3 size: 15 residues. CDR1 LGHDT and CDR2 YNNKEL come from the germline V gene (reference sequence). V was pared by 1 base and J by 6 bases, with 13 bases between. The CDR3 bases are TGTGCCAGCAGCCAAGCCGGTTTCGGTTCCAATGAGCAGTTCTTC. It specifies CASSQAGFGSNEQFF.

Ten or more counts support this clonotype. The chain joins TRBV5-1 to TRBJ2-2; TRBD1 matches at 9 bases. The CDR3 is made up of 16 amino acids. Trimming cost V 0 bases and J 4 bases; bases outside gene matches: 4. Germline V gene lookup returns CDR1 SGHRS and CDR2 YFSETQ. The CDR3 sequence is CASSLEGTGITGELFF. DNA for the CDR3: TGCGCCAGCAGCTTGGAAGGGACAGGGATCACCGGGGAGCTGTTTTTT.

This clonotype was seen more than once but under ten times. This sequence joins TRBV29-1 and TRBJ2-7; TRBD2 might be the D (6 bases). Between the trimmed V and J ends, which lost 6 bases and 2 bases, there was a span of 11 bases. Germline V gene lookup returns CDR1 SQVTM and CDR2 ANQGSEA. The CDR3 length is 12 residues. CDR3 region: CSVGTPPYEQYF. The CDR3 DNA sequence: TGCAGCGTCGGGACTCCTCCCTACGAGCAGTACTTC.

Turning to this clonotype: A far larger clone is one base from this, pointing to a likely read error. The V gene is TRBV6-8, the J gene TRBJ2-7, with TRBD2 matching 10 bases. The CDR3 spans 15 residues. Trimming took 8 bases from V and 7 from J; bases not matched to a gene: 14. Germline values: CDR1 MNHGY, CDR2 SAAAGT. In nucleotides, the CDR3 is TGTGCCAGCGGGGGGAGAGCGGGGGGGAACAATGAGCAGTACTTC. Translated, it gives CASGGRAGGNNEQYF.

This clonotype showed up many times. This chain uses TRBV30 with TRBJ2-1; D call uncertain. V was shortened by 4 bases and J by 8 bases, with 15 bases between the two germline ends. CDR3 length: 13 amino acids. Per germline, CDR1 GTSNPN and CDR2 SVGIG (reference sequence). CDR3 residues: CAWKVSGRHEQFF. CDR3 coding DNA: TGTGCCTGGAAGGTCTCGGGCCGACATGAGCAGTTCTTC.

Ten or more counts support this clonotype. V and J are TRBV2 and TRBJ1-1, with D unresolved. CDR1 and CDR2 from the germline V gene are SNHLY and FYNNEI. Trimming took off 2 bases at V and 4 bases at J, with 17 bases between the two ends. There are 16 residues in the CDR3. CDR3 coding DNA: TGTGCCAGCAGTGAATCGGCAGGCCCACGGGTCACTGAAGCTTTCTTT. It translates to CASSESAGPRVTEAFF.